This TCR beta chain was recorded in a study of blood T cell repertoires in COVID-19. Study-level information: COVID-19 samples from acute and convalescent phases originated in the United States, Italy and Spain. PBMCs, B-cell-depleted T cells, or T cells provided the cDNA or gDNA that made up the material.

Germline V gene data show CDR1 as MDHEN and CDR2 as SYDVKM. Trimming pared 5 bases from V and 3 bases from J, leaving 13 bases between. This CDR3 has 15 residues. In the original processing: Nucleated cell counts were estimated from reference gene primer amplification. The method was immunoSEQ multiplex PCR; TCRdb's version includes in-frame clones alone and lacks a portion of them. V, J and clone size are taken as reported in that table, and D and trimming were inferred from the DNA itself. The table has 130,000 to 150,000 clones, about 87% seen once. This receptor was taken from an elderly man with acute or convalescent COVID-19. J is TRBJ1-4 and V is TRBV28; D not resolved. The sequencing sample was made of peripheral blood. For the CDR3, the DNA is TGTGCCAGCAGTCCTGGCGGGCCAGCTAATGAAAAACTGTTTTTT. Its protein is CASSPGGPANEKLFF.